This T cell receptor (beta chain) was retrieved from a study of blood T cells in healthy people across ages. Study in general: Template switching caught about one barcoded beta molecule for each two T cells.

This clonotype was seen only a few times. The target antigen is unknown. Germline assignment: CDR1 ENHRY and CDR2 SYGVKD. This CDR3 contains 17 residues. V shed 3 bases and J shed 2 bases, with 19 bases lying between them. Primers used in a second PCR of about 7 to 11 cycles were a sample-barcoded 5' primer and a J-beta primer mix. Each CDR3 protein is one row after TCRdb ran MiXCR on the 5' RACE reads. The table has some 1,000,000 distinct CDR3 sequences, approximately 25% seen once; the top ten hold less than 0.85%. Study outcomes and limitations: Unsorted PBMCs ruled out conclusive naive versus antigen-experienced comparison.

In addition, the sample was reused for a study of T cells of mothers and their children. This second study says: The authors used all extracted RNA for cDNA synthesis, at about 1.5 ug per 15 ul. Slightly higher but non-significant overlap marked related mother-child pairs versus unrelated pairs.

The clonotype comes from a girl aged 2-10 years in good health. The chain is built from TRBV10-3 and TRBJ2-5; maybe TRBD2 (5 bases). The specimen sequenced was blood. Written as DNA, the CDR3 is TGTGCCATCAGTGAAGCTAAGGTGGGAGTGGGGCAAGAGACCCAGTACTTC. As protein: CAISEAKVGVGQETQYF.